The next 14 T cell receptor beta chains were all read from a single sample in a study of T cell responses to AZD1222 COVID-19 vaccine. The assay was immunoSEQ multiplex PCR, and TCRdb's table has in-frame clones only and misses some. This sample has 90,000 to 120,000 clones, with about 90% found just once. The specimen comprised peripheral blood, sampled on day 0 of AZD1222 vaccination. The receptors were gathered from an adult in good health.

CDR3 sequence: CASSTPGEAIYEQYF. DNA for the CDR3: TGTGCCAGTAGTACGCCGGGAGAGGCAATCTACGAGCAGTACTTC. V and J are TRBV19 and TRBJ2-7, with D possibly matching TRBD2 (6 bases). Germline V gives CDR1 LNHDA, CDR2 SQIVND (reference sequence). V dropped 4 bases and J dropped 3 bases, with 16 bases sitting between them. The CDR3 totals 15 residues. Full variable domain (missing parts from reference TRBV19 and TRBJ2-7): DGGITQSPKYLFRKEGQNVTLSCEQNLNHDAMYWYRQDPGQGLRLIYYSQIVNDFQKGDIAEGYSVSREKKESFPLTVTSAQKNPTAFYLCASSTPGEAIYEQYFGPGTRLTVT.

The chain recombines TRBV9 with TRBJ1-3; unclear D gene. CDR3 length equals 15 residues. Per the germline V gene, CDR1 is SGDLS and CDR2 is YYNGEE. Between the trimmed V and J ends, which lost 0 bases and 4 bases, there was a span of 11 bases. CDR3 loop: CASSVGNMVGNTIYF. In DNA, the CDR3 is TGTGCCAGCAGCGTAGGCAACATGGTGGGAAACACCATATATTTT.

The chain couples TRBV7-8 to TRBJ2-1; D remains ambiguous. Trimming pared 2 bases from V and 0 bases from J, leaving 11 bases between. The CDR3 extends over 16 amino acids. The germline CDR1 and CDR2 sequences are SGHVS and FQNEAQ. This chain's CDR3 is CASSLRSRTSYNEQFF. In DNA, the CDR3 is TGTGCCAGCAGCTTACGGTCTCGCACCTCCTACAATGAGCAGTTCTTC.

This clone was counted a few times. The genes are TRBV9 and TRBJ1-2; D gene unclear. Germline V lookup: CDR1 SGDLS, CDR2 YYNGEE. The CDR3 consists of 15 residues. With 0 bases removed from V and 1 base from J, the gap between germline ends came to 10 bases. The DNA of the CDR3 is TGTGCCAGCAGCGTAGAGGCGGGAATTAACTATGGCTACACCTTC. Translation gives CASSVEAGINYGYTF.

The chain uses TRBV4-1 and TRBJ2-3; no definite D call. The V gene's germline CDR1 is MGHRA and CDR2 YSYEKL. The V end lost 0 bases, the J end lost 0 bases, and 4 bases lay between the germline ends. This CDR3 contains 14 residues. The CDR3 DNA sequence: TGCGCCAGCAGCCAAGAAGGTAGCACAGATACGCAGTATTTT. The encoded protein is CASSQEGSTDTQYF.

CDR3 DNA: TGTGCCAGCAGCCCAGACTCTTCTGGGAGCTACGAGCAGTACTTC. Its protein is CASSPDSSGSYEQYF. The chain links TRBV7-3 to TRBJ2-7; D is possibly TRBD2 (5 bases). V was cut by 5 bases and J by 3 bases, with 17 bases left in between. This CDR3 region has 15 residues. The germline gives CDR1 SGHTA, CDR2 FQGTGA. The full variable domain, rest sourced from reference TRBV7-3 and TRBJ2-7, is GAGVSQTPSNKVTEKGKYVELRCDPISGHTALYWYRQSLGQGPEFLIYFQGTGAADDSGLPNDRFFAVRPEGSVSTLKIQRTERGDSAVYLCASSPDSSGSYEQYFGPGTRLTVT.

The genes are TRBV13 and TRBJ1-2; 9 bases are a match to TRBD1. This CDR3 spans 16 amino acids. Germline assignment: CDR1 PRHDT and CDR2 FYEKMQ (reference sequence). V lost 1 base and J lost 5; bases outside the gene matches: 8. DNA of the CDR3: TGTGCCAGCAGCTTAGACCCCCTGACAGGGGGGTATGGCTACACCTTC. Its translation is CASSLDPLTGGYGYTF.

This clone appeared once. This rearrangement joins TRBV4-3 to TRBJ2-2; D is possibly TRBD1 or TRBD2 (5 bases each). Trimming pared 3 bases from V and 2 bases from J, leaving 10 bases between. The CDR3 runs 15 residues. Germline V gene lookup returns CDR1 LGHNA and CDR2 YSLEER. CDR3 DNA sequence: TGCGCCAGCAGCCAGGACGGGGACAACACCGGGGAGCTGTTTTTT. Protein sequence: CASSQDGDNTGELFF.

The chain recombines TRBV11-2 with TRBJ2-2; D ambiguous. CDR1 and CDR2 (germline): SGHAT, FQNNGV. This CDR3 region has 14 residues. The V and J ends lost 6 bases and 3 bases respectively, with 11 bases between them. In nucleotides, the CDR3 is TGTGCCAGCAGTCCTTCCTTATACACCGGGGAGCTGTTTTTT. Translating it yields CASSPSLYTGELFF.

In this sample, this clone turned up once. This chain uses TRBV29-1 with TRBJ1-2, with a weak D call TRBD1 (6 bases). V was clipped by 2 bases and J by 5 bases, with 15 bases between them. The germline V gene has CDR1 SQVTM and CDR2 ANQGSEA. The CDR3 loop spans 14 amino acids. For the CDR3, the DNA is TGCAGCGTTGAACATCAGGGGAGTGGATATGGCTACACCTTC. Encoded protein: CSVEHQGSGYGYTF.

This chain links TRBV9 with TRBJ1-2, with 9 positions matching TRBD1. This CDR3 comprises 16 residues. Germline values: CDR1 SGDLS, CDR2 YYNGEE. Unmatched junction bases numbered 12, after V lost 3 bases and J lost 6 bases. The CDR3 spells CASSASLRDRVDGYTF. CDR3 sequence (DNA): TGTGCCAGCAGCGCATCCTTACGGGACAGGGTAGATGGCTACACCTTC.

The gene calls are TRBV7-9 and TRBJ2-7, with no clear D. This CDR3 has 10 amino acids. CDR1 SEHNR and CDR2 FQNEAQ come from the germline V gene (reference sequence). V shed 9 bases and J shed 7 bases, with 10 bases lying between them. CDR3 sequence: CASAALEQYF. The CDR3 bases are TGTGCCAGTGCCGCGTTGGAGCAGTACTTC.

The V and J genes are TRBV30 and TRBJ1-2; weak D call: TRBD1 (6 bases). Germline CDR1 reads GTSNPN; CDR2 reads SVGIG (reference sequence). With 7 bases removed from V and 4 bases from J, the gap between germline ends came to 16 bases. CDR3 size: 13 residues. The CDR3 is CAYSGGAFYGYTF. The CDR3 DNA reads TGTGCCTACAGCGGGGGCGCTTTCTATGGCTACACCTTC.

CDR3 in amino acids: CASSQTPGLAFPSYEQYF. CDR3 bases: TGTGCCAGCAGCCAAACGCCGGGACTAGCCTTTCCCTCCTACGAGCAGTACTTC. The chain has TRBV3-1 (or the pseudogene TRBV3-2) and TRBJ2-7; 9 positions match TRBD2. The CDR3 is 18 amino acids. Germline loops: CDR1 LGHDT, CDR2 YNNKEL (reference sequence). Losses at the gene ends were 2 bases for V and 0 bases for J; bases not matched to a gene: 11.